The clone carrying this T cell receptor beta chain appeared many times. Production of TCR beta cDNA used around 460 ng total RNA together with a constant-region primer. Three-round nested multiplex PCR performed with slightly modified ARM-PCR produced the TCR beta libraries. The first two PCR rounds used TRBV1-TRBV30 forward primers with a C-beta reverse primer, about 10 cycles each. In TCRdb, the multiplex PCR reads were re-called with MiXCR into one record per CDR3 protein. The sample holds about 120,000 distinct CDR3 sequences, around 70% seen once. Trimming took 2 bases from V and 4 from J, leaving 6 bases between them. This CDR3 has 13 amino acids. CDR1 and CDR2 (germline): MNHEY, SVGAGI. This record comes from a study of tumor-infiltrating lymphocytes in primary liver carcinoma. Study information: Both sexes were represented among patients, who were 30 to 69 years old. Each of the samples returned roughly 3.5 to 7.13 million productive TCRbeta reads (a yield similar across tissue types). The tumors, T1-T3 N0M0 lesions, were roughly 4.2 to 11 cm across.

RNA and DNA were co-extracted from about 20-30 mg of unsorted bulk tissue. Primary liver carcinoma in the patients was surgically resected. The sequenced material came from tumor-adjacent normal liver tissue. The V call is TRBV6-5, the J call TRBJ2-1; possibly TRBD1 for D (5 bases). The sequence was collected from a woman aged 55-69 years with primary liver carcinoma and hepatitis B virus infection. The CDR3: CASSYGAYNEQFF. The CDR3 DNA reads as TGTGCCAGCAGTTACGGGGCGTACAATGAGCAGTTCTTC.